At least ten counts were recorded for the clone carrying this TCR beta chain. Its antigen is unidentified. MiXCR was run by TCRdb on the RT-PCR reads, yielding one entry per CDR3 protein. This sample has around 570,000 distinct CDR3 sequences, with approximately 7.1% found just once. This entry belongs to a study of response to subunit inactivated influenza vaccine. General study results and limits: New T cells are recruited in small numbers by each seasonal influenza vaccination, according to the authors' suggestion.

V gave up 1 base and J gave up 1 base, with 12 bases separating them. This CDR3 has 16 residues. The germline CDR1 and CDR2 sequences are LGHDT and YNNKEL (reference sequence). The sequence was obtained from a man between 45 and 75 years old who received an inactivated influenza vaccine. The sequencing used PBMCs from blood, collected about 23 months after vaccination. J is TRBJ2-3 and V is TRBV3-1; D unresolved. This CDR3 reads CASSQGGGEGTDTQYF. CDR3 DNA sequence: TGTGCCAGCAGCCAAGGGGGTGGTGAGGGCACAGATACGCAGTATTTT.